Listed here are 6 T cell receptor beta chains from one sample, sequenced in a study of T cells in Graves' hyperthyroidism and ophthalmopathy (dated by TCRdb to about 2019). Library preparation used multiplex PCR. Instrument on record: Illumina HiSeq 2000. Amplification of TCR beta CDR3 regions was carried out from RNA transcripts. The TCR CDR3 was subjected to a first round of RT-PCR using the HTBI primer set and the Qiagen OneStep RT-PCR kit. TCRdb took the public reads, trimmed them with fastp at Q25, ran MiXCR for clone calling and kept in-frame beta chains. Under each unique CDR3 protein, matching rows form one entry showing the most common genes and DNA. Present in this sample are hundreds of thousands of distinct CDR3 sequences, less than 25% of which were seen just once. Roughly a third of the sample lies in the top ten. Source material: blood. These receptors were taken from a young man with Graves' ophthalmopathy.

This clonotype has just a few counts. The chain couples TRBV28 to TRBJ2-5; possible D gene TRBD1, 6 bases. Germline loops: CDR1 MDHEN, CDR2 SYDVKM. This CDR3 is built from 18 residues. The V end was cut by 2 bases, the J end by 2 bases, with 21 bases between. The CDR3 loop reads CASSLRGEGVVSQETQYF. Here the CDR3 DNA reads TGTGCCAGCAGTTTAAGGGGAGAGGGGGTTGTCTCACAAGAGACCCAGTACTTC.

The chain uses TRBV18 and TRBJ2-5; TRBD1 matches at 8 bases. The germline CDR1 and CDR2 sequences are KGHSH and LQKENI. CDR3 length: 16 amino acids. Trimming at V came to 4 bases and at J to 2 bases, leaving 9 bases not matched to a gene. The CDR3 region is CASSLIRQGKQETQYF. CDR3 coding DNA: TGTGCCAGCTCACTTATACGACAGGGGAAGCAAGAGACCCAGTACTTC.

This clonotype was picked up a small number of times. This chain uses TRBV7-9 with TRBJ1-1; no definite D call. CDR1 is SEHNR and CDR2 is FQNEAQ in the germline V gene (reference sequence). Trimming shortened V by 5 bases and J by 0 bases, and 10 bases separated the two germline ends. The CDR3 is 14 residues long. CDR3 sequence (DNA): TGTGCCAGCAGCCTCAACGACTTGAACACTGAAGCTTTCTTT. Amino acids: CASSLNDLNTEAFF.

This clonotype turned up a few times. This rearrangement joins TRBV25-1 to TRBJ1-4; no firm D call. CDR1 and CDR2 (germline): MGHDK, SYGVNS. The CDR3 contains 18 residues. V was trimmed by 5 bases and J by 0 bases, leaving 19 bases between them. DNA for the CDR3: TGTGCCAGCAGTACCACCGACACCCTGGAACCAACTAATGAAAAACTGTTTTTT. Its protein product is CASSTTDTLEPTNEKLFF.

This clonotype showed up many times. The CDR3 protein is CAWSVTGYNEQFF. CDR3 nucleotide sequence: TGTGCCTGGAGTGTAACGGGTTACAATGAGCAGTTCTTC. This rearrangement joins TRBV30 to TRBJ2-1; no clear D. CDR3 length: 13 amino acids. CDR1 is GTSNPN and CDR2 is SVGIG in the germline V gene (reference sequence). Trimming took off 0 bases at V and 4 bases at J, with 7 bases between the two ends.

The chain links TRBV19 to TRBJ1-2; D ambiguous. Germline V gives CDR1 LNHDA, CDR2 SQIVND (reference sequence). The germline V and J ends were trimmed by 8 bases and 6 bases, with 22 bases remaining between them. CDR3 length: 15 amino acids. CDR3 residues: CASQPRGSQGHGYTF. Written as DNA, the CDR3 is TGTGCCAGTCAGCCGCGGGGAAGTCAAGGTCATGGCTACACCTTC.